What follows are 28 T cell receptor beta chains derived from one specimen sequenced in a study of cytomegalovirus exposure and HLA in healthy donors. Primers included in the PCR were 60 Vbeta and 13 Jbeta primers. Repertoires were generated with immunoSEQ multiplex PCR, while TCRdb's copy carries only in-frame clones and drops some. The sample records 54,000 or so clones, about 50% being singletons. Material for sequencing was PBMCs. The receptors derive from a human donor in good health.

V and J are TRBV27 and TRBJ1-6; the match to TRBD1 covers 7 bases. The CDR3 spans 14 residues. CDR1 and CDR2 (germline): MNHEY, SMNVEV (reference sequence). Losses at the gene ends were 6 bases for V and 4 bases for J; bases not matched to a gene: 3. Here the CDR3 reads CASRGTAYNSPLHF. In DNA, the CDR3 is TGTGCCAGCAGAGGGACAGCTTATAATTCACCCCTCCACTTT.

The chain carries TRBV5-6 and TRBJ2-3; tentative D call: TRBD1 (6 bases). CDR1 SGHDT and CDR2 YYEEEE come from the germline V gene. The CDR3 loop spans 15 amino acids. Trimming removed 1 base from V and 4 bases from J, with 13 bases in between. CDR3 region: CASSLWGPSADTQYF. CDR3 DNA sequence: TGTGCCAGCAGCTTGTGGGGGCCCTCGGCAGATACGCAGTATTTT.

This chain links TRBV5-1 with TRBJ1-3; unclear D gene. CDR1 is SGHRS and CDR2 is YFSETQ in the germline V gene. The CDR3 sequence is 16 residues long. The V gene lost 0 bases and the J gene lost 4 bases, with 14 bases spanning the gap. CDR3 protein: CASSLDGRSPGNTIYF. As DNA, the CDR3 is TGCGCCAGCAGCTTGGACGGGAGATCCCCCGGAAACACCATATATTTT.

V usage is TRBV11-1 and J usage is TRBJ2-2, with unresolved D. Deletions cut 4 bases from V and 3 bases from J, with 6 bases between. Germline-derived CDR1 and CDR2 are SGHAT and FQDESV (reference sequence). This CDR3 has 13 amino acids. The DNA for the CDR3 is TGTGCCAGCAGCTCCGTTTACACCGGGGAGCTGTTTTTT. Its protein is CASSSVYTGELFF.

CDR3 bases: TGTGCCATCAGGGCCTCCGGGACAGAGAATCAGCCCCAGCATTTT. Translated: CAIRASGTENQPQHF. The V gene is TRBV10-3, the J gene TRBJ1-5; 7 bases match TRBD1. V lost 6 bases, J lost 4 bases, and 9 bases stayed unmatched. The CDR3 runs 15 residues. Looked up from germline, CDR1 is ENHRY and CDR2 is SYGVKD.

This sequence joins TRBV18 and TRBJ2-7; 9 positions agree with TRBD1. The CDR3 is 14 amino acids. Germline loops: CDR1 KGHSH, CDR2 LQKENI. V dropped 2 bases and J dropped 6; count of bases not matched to a gene: 5. The CDR3 region is CASSPGGQGGEQYF. CDR3 nucleotide sequence: TGTGCCAGCTCACCAGGGGGACAGGGTGGCGAGCAGTACTTC.

The chain joins TRBV7-9 to TRBJ2-7, with TRBD1 identical over 7 bases. The germline V gene has CDR1 SEHNR and CDR2 FQNEAQ (reference sequence). The J segment lost 2 bases and the V segment lost 8 bases, leaving 3 bases of the junction unmatched. There are 12 residues in the CDR3. CDR3: CASGDRAYEQYF. Written as DNA, the CDR3 is TGTGCCAGCGGCGACAGGGCCTACGAGCAGTACTTC.

This clone was counted only a few times. The rearrangement uses TRBV7-2 and TRBJ1-1; D ambiguous. CDR3 length: 13 amino acids. Trimming removed 1 base from V and 8 bases from J, with 11 bases in between. The germline V gene encodes CDR1 SGHTA and CDR2 FQGNSA. CDR3 sequence: CASSLDSGGEAFF. In nucleotides, the CDR3 is TGTGCCAGCAGCTTAGATTCAGGTGGGGAAGCTTTCTTT.

V is TRBV6-4 and J is TRBJ1-6, with TRBD1 as a possible D gene (5 bases). V shed 6 bases and J shed 6 bases, with 15 bases lying between them. This CDR3 has 15 residues. CDR1 and CDR2 from the germline V gene are MRHNA and SNTAGT. The CDR3 DNA follows: TGTGCCAGCAGGGACACTAATAGGGGTAATTCACCCCTCCACTTT. Amino acid sequence: CASRDTNRGNSPLHF.

This clone was counted only a few times. The rearrangement uses TRBV15 and TRBJ1-2; the D gene is possibly TRBD1 (6 bases). Trimming left V 1 base short and J 7 bases short, with 10 bases between. CDR1 LNHNV and CDR2 YYDKDF come from the germline V gene (reference sequence). CDR3 length: 13 residues. The CDR3 reads CATSRAGVGGYTF. In DNA, the CDR3 is TGTGCCACCAGCAGAGCAGGGGTTGGTGGCTACACCTTC.

The CDR3 spells CASSQDRRGRIEQYF. The DNA for the CDR3 is TGCGCCAGCAGCCAAGATCGGCGGGGGCGAATCGAGCAGTACTTC. The rearrangement joins TRBV4-3 to TRBJ2-7; D possibly corresponds to TRBD2 (7 bases). Trimming removed 0 bases from V and 6 bases from J, with 15 bases in between. This CDR3 has 15 residues. Germline CDR1 reads LGHNA; CDR2 reads YSLEER.

This chain connects TRBV19 to TRBJ2-1, with 9 bases matching TRBD2. With 1 base clipped from V and 15 bases from J, the junction kept 1 base outside the gene matches. Germline V lookup: CDR1 LNHDA, CDR2 SQIVND (reference sequence). This CDR3 region has 11 residues. This CDR3 is CASSIGSGRFF. The CDR3 bases are TGTGCCAGTAGTATAGGTAGCGGGAGGTTCTTC.

This clone was detected once. The gene calls are TRBV5-1 and TRBJ1-1; D uncertain. This CDR3 contains 13 residues. The ends were cut back, 4 bases at V and 2 bases at J, with 9 bases in the middle. The V gene's germline CDR1 is SGHRS and CDR2 YFSETQ. CDR3: CASSPTSNTEAFF. The CDR3 DNA reads as TGCGCCAGCAGCCCAACAAGTAACACTGAAGCTTTCTTT. Complete variable domain (other parts from reference TRBV5-1 and TRBJ1-1): KAGVTQTPRYLIKTRGQQVTLSCSPISGHRSVSWYQQTPGQGLQFLFEYFSETQRNKGNFPGRFSGRQFSNSRSEMNVSTLELGDSALYLCASSPTSNTEAFFGQGTRLTVV.

The chain combines TRBV19 with TRBJ2-1; TRBD2 aligns across 9 bases. Per the germline V gene, CDR1 is LNHDA and CDR2 is SQIVND (reference sequence). V gave up 5 bases and J gave up 5 bases; unmatched junction bases: 10. This CDR3 is built from 16 residues. CDR3 nucleotide sequence: TGTGCCAGTAGTGAATTAGCGGGGGTAGACAACAATGAGCAGTTCTTC. Translation gives CASSELAGVDNNEQFF.

The count of this clone is one. The chain employs TRBV7-2 and TRBJ1-1, with TRBD1 matching over 7 bases. CDR3 size: 14 residues. V trimming: 5 bases; J trimming: 5 bases; junction bases outside the gene matches: 8. In germline, CDR1 is SGHTA, CDR2 FQGNSA. The CDR3 nucleotides are TGTGCCAGCAGCCCATGGACAGGAGGAACTGAAGCTTTCTTT. Translation gives CASSPWTGGTEAFF.

The chain carries TRBV19 and TRBJ2-1; D ambiguous. V lost 6 bases and J 7 bases, leaving 7 bases between the germline ends. The CDR3 length is 11 residues. Looked up from germline, CDR1 is LNHDA and CDR2 is SQIVND (reference sequence). CDR3 loop: CASRIRNEQFF. CDR3 in DNA: TGTGCCAGTAGGATACGGAATGAGCAGTTCTTC.

The chain combines TRBV4-1 with TRBJ1-2; D may be TRBD1 (5 bases). The germline V gene has CDR1 MGHRA and CDR2 YSYEKL. V lost 1 base, J lost 5 bases, and 11 bases lay in between. CDR3 length: 14 amino acids. The DNA for the CDR3 is TGCGCCAGCAGCCAAGTACCAGGGTTTTATGGCTACACCTTC. This codes for CASSQVPGFYGYTF.

This clone was found a few times. The rearrangement links TRBV7-2 to TRBJ1-1; tentative D call: TRBD1 (6 bases). The CDR3 runs 13 residues. V was cut by 5 bases and J by 4 bases, with 11 bases left in between. CDR1 and CDR2 (germline): SGHTA, FQGNSA. This chain's CDR3 is CASSLDRTTEAFF. DNA of the CDR3: TGTGCCAGCAGCCTTGACAGGACCACTGAAGCTTTCTTT. Using reference TRBV7-2 and TRBJ1-1 for the parts outside the CDR3, the full variable domain is GAGVSQSPSNKVTEKGKDVELRCDPISGHTALYWYRQSLGQGLEFLIYFQGNSAPDKSGLPSDRFSAERTGGSVSTLTIQRTQQEDSAVYLCASSLDRTTEAFFGQGTRLTVV.

The chain carries TRBV7-3 and TRBJ1-3; 10 bases line up with TRBD1. With V trimmed by 5 bases and J by 0 bases, 4 bases remained unmatched. CDR3 length: 16 residues. Per germline, CDR1 SGHTA and CDR2 FQGTGA. The DNA for the CDR3 is TGTGCCAGCAGCGCGGGGACAGGGGCCTCTGGAAACACCATATATTTT. Residues: CASSAGTGASGNTIYF.

The rearrangement uses TRBV6-5 and TRBJ2-7, with D unresolved. Trimming shortened V by 5 bases and J by 5 bases, and 10 bases separated the two germline ends. The CDR3 has 12 residues. In germline, CDR1 is MNHEY, CDR2 SVGAGI. CDR3 sequence: CASSQTINEQYF. CDR3 in DNA: TGTGCCAGCAGTCAAACAATCAACGAGCAGTACTTC.

This clone was found once. The rearrangement joins TRBV6-6 to TRBJ1-3; 10 bases fit TRBD1. This CDR3 is 15 amino acids long. The junction had 4 bases not matched to a gene; V was cut back by 6 bases and J by 2 bases. Per the germline V gene, CDR1 is MNHNY and CDR2 is SVGAGI (reference sequence). The DNA of the CDR3 is TGTGCCAGCAGGGGACAGGGGAGAACTGGAAACACCATATATTTT. Protein product: CASRGQGRTGNTIYF.

CDR3 nucleotides: TGCGCCAGCAGCCAAGTGGAGAGCTCCTACGAGCAGTACTTC. Translation gives CASSQVESSYEQYF. J is TRBJ2-7 and V is TRBV4-1; D gene ambiguous. The length of the CDR3 is 14 residues. Trimming removed 1 base at V and 0 bases at J, with 7 bases between. Germline V lookup: CDR1 MGHRA, CDR2 YSYEKL.

The V and J genes are TRBV6-5 and TRBJ2-2; TRBD1 might be the D (5 bases). CDR3 length equals 14 residues. CDR1 is MNHEY and CDR2 is SVGAGI in the germline V gene. Trimming cost V 11 bases and J 0 bases, with 13 bases left between them. The CDR3 spells CACTGNANTGELFF. CDR3 bases: TGTGCCTGCACAGGAAATGCGAACACCGGGGAGCTGTTTTTT.

The chain carries TRBV6-5 and TRBJ1-2; 7 positions match TRBD1. V was pared by 6 bases and J by 5 bases, with 9 bases of the junction left unmatched. From germline, CDR1 is MNHEY and CDR2 SVGAGI. This CDR3 has 14 residues. CDR3 sequence reads: CASRPYRGQYGYTF. Written as DNA, the CDR3 is TGTGCCAGCAGGCCTTACAGGGGCCAATATGGCTACACCTTC.

The chain's CDR3 is CAIQEVGRQVTYGYTF. The CDR3 DNA reads TGTGCCATCCAAGAAGTTGGCCGACAGGTTACCTATGGCTACACCTTC. The rearrangement joins TRBV6-6 to TRBJ1-2; TRBD1 is a possible D gene (6 bases). This CDR3 has 16 amino acids. CDR1 is MNHNY, CDR2 SVGAGI, per germline (reference sequence). The V gene lost 10 bases and the J gene lost 4 bases, with 25 bases spanning the gap.

This clone occurred once. The J gene is TRBJ1-4, the V gene TRBV15; 10 nucleotides match TRBD1. The CDR3 spans 14 residues. V lost 5 bases and J lost 7; bases outside the gene matches: 4. Per germline, CDR1 LNHNV and CDR2 YYDKDF (reference sequence). For the CDR3, the DNA is TGTGCCACCAGCCGGGACAGGGGAAGTGAAAAACTGTTTTTT. Translation: CATSRDRGSEKLFF.

The chain couples TRBV30 to TRBJ2-3; TRBD1 might be the D (6 bases). This CDR3 contains 14 residues. Between the trimmed V and J ends, which lost 5 bases and 2 bases, there was a span of 14 bases. Germline V gives CDR1 GTSNPN, CDR2 SVGIG (reference sequence). CDR3 region: CAWGPGTNTDTQYF. The CDR3 coding sequence is TGTGCCTGGGGCCCCGGGACAAACACAGATACGCAGTATTTT.

Concerning this clone itself: One end of the junction is discordant with germline, which a read error may explain. This sequence joins TRBV7-7 and TRBJ2-5; D may be TRBD2 (6 bases). Germline-derived CDR1 and CDR2 are SSHAT and FNYEAQ (reference sequence). This CDR3 comprises 14 residues. The CDR3 sequence: CASSLSGSEETQYF. In nucleotides, the CDR3 is TGTGCTAGCAGCTTATCCGGGAGCGAAGAGACCCAGTACTTC.